This is a list of T cell receptor beta chains from one sample in a study of blood T cell repertoires in COVID-19. The assay was immunoSEQ multiplex PCR, and TCRdb's table has in-frame clones only and misses some. The sample consists of about 300,000 clones, roughly 89% of them appearing once. Sequencing input: peripheral blood. These receptors were collected from a woman in her twenties or thirties with COVID-19, enrolled during active disease. Each CDR3 is given with its conserved first and last residue. Each record gives: clone size, J gene, D gene, V gene, CDR3 protein, CDR3 DNA. D genes are given only for firm matches. Clone size is stated in some rows and not others, as once, few, many or a class when expanded.

NA	TRBJ2-5	NA	TRBV3-1/TRBV3-2	CASSQGTNQGTQYF	TGTGCCAGCAGCCAAGGGACCAACCAGGGGACCCAGTACTTC
NA	TRBJ2-3	TRBD2	TRBV5-1	CASSTGLDPDTQYF	TGCGCCAGCAGCACTGGACTAGACCCAGATACGCAGTATTTT
NA	TRBJ1-1	TRBD1	TRBV30	CAWSSLRTGKPAEAFF	TGTGCCTGGAGTTCCCTTAGGACAGGGAAGCCGGCTGAAGCTTTCTTT
few	TRBJ2-3	NA	TRBV11-2	CASSSKAGTGGSTDTQYF	TGTGCCAGCAGCTCGAAAGCAGGGACTGGGGGGAGCACAGATACGCAGTATTTT
NA	TRBJ1-4	NA	TRBV4-1	CASSRQVNEKLFF	TGCGCCAGCAGCCGGCAGGTTAATGAAAAACTGTTTTTT
NA	TRBJ2-5	NA	TRBV4-2	CASSPGLIETQYF	TGTGCCAGCAGCCCTGGACTAATTGAGACCCAGTACTTC
NA	TRBJ1-5	TRBD1	TRBV9	CASSVEGAPNQPQHF	TGTGCCAGCAGCGTTGAGGGGGCCCCCAATCAGCCCCAGCATTTT
NA	TRBJ2-7	NA	TRBV5-1	CASSLGDISYEQYF	TGCGCCAGCAGCTTGGGTGACATCTCCTACGAGCAGTACTTC
NA	TRBJ1-5	NA	TRBV6-1	CASSESSRLSNQPQHF	TGTGCCAGCAGTGAAAGTAGCAGACTTAGCAATCAGCCCCAGCATTTT
NA	TRBJ1-5	TRBD1	TRBV7-9	CASSSDRGYQPQHF	TGTGCCAGCAGCTCTGACAGGGGGTATCAGCCCCAGCATTTT
NA	TRBJ1-2	NA	TRBV20-1	CSASTRGAYGYTF	TGCAGTGCTAGTACCCGGGGGGCCTATGGCTACACCTTC
NA	TRBJ2-2	TRBD2	TRBV3-1/TRBV3-2	CASSQERGLNTGELFF	TGTGCCAGCAGCCAGGAGCGGGGACTTAACACCGGGGAGCTGTTTTTT
NA	TRBJ1-2	NA	TRBV19	CASSNGPLFYGYTF	TGTGCCAGTAGTAATGGCCCCCTTTTCTATGGCTACACCTTC
few	TRBJ1-4	NA	TRBV15	CATSRVWGTQPGEKLFF	TGTGCCACCAGCAGAGTGTGGGGGACACAGCCGGGGGAAAAACTGTTTTTT
NA	TRBJ2-5	TRBD1	TRBV5-8	CASSLIGQGAGRKTQYF	TGTGCCAGCAGCTTGATCGGACAGGGGGCCGGCAGGAAGACCCAGTACTTC
NA	TRBJ2-2	NA	TRBV5-5	CASSLGGPRTGELFF	TGTGCCAGCAGCTTGGGTGGCCCGAGGACCGGGGAGCTGTTTTTT
NA	TRBJ2-3	NA	TRBV27	CASKRWREKPDTQYF	TGTGCCAGCAAGCGATGGAGAGAGAAACCAGATACGCAGTATTTT
NA	TRBJ1-4	NA	TRBV15	CATSSDGGGLDEKLFF	TGTGCCACCAGCAGTGACGGGGGGGGTTTAGACGAAAAACTGTTTTTT
NA	TRBJ1-3	NA	TRBV20-1	CSARDLYTIYF	TGCAGTGCTAGGGACTTGTACACCATATATTTT
NA	TRBJ1-6	NA	TRBV4-1	CASSHLAVPNSPLHF	TGCGCCAGCAGCCACCTGGCGGTACCTAATTCACCCCTCCACTTT
NA	TRBJ2-3	NA	TRBV6-5	CASSTGPHTDTQYF	TGTGCCAGCAGTACAGGGCCCCACACAGATACGCAGTATTTT
NA	TRBJ1-1	NA	TRBV19	CASSISGSTEAFF	TGTGCCAGTAGTATTTCCGGGAGCACTGAAGCTTTCTTT
NA	TRBJ2-2	NA	TRBV19	CASSINSPAGELFF	TGTGCCAGTAGTATAAACAGCCCAGCAGGGGAGCTGTTTTTT
NA	TRBJ1-2	NA	TRBV4-1	CASSQSHSNYGYTF	TGCGCCAGCAGCCAATCGCACAGCAACTATGGCTACACCTTC
NA	TRBJ2-4	NA	TRBV7-2	CASSFAQGRNIQYF	TGTGCCAGCAGCTTTGCACAGGGTAGAAACATTCAGTACTTC
NA	TRBJ1-2	NA	TRBV27	CASRRGGANYGYTF	TGTGCCAGCAGGCGAGGGGGTGCTAACTATGGCTACACCTTC
NA	TRBJ2-1	TRBD2	TRBV7-8	CASRLTRSGGPYNEQFF	TGTGCCAGCAGGCTCACAAGGAGCGGGGGGCCCTACAATGAGCAGTTCTTC
NA	TRBJ1-2	NA	TRBV4-2	CASSQEIISTSPTGYTF	TGTGCCAGCAGCCAAGAGATAATTTCGACATCCCCCACAGGCTACACCTTC
NA	TRBJ2-5	TRBD1	TRBV19	CASSIDHGQGGQETQYF	TGTGCCAGTAGTATAGATCACGGACAGGGTGGGCAAGAGACCCAGTACTTC
NA	TRBJ1-2	NA	TRBV23-1	CASSQSNSGPGDGYTF	TGCGCCAGCAGTCAATCGAATTCAGGTCCCGGGGATGGCTACACCTTC
NA	TRBJ2-2	TRBD2	TRBV20-1	CSASLAGGFSGELFF	TGCAGTGCGAGTCTAGCGGGGGGCTTCTCCGGGGAGCTGTTTTTT
NA	TRBJ1-4	NA	TRBV19	CASSERGIGKLFF	TGTGCCAGTAGTGAAAGGGGAATCGGAAAACTGTTTTTT
NA	TRBJ1-4	TRBD1	TRBV5-1	CASSGQGGNEKLFF	TGCGCCAGCAGCGGACAGGGGGGTAATGAAAAACTGTTTTTT
once	TRBJ1-6	TRBD1	TRBV19	CASGPRGQGALTLHF	TGTGCCAGTGGGCCAAGGGGACAGGGGGCCCTTACCCTCCACTTT
NA	TRBJ1-2	NA	TRBV9	CASSVESGNYGYTF	TGTGCCAGCAGCGTAGAATCGGGTAACTATGGCTACACCTTC
NA	TRBJ2-5	TRBD2	TRBV18	CASSRLAGGNQETQYF	TGTGCCAGCTCACGGTTAGCGGGGGGAAACCAAGAGACCCAGTACTTC
NA	TRBJ2-2	NA	TRBV19	CASSISGVGWGVNTGELFF	TGTGCCAGTAGTATATCGGGAGTTGGCTGGGGGGTGAACACCGGGGAGCTGTTTTTT
NA	TRBJ1-4	NA	TRBV7-2	CASSPGGPALNEKLFF	TGTGCCAGCAGCCCGGGCGGGCCGGCACTTAATGAAAAACTGTTTTTT
once	TRBJ2-5	NA	TRBV3-1/TRBV3-2	CASSPRAHRAQYF	TGTGCCAGCAGCCCCAGGGCCCACCGGGCCCAGTACTTC
few	TRBJ1-1	TRBD1	TRBV6-1	CASSVRETGGVRTEAFF	TGTGCCAGCAGTGTGAGAGAGACAGGGGGCGTGCGGACTGAAGCTTTCTTT
once	TRBJ2-1	NA	TRBV5-4	CASSPGGLASEQFF	TGTGCCAGCAGCCCTGGTGGGCTAGCTAGTGAGCAGTTCTTC
once	TRBJ2-5	TRBD2	TRBV5-1	CASRSPSGAQETQYF	TGCGCCAGCAGGTCCCCTAGCGGGGCACAAGAGACCCAGTACTTC
few	TRBJ1-5	TRBD1	TRBV6-5	CASSVDRVSNQPQHF	TGTGCCAGCAGCGTTGACAGGGTTAGCAATCAGCCCCAGCATTTT
NA	TRBJ2-3	TRBD2	TRBV7-3	CASSSDGGGGDTQYF	TGTGCCAGCAGCTCCGACGGCGGGGGAGGAGATACGCAGTATTTT
NA	TRBJ1-2	NA	TRBV28	CATPSAGGPYGYTF	TGTGCCACGCCTTCAGCGGGGGGGCCCTATGGCTACACCTTC
NA	TRBJ2-1	NA	TRBV4-1	CASSQGVQGYEQFF	TGCGCCAGCAGCCAAGGCGTGCAGGGCTATGAGCAGTTCTTC